This paragraph reports one TCR beta chain. Germline-derived CDR1 and CDR2 are MDHEN and SYDVKM. V lost 6 bases to trimming and J lost 4 bases, with 9 bases between them. This CDR3 is 12 amino acids long. The data derive from a study of blood T cell repertoires in COVID-19. Recovered status in Cohort 3 required two negative PCRs, clearance, or symptom resolution. Sequencing was performed with immunoSEQ multiplex PCR; in TCRdb, only in-frame clones are kept and a portion is missing. Of just over 300,000 clones listed, 65% to 90% are singletons. The TCR originated in a man aged 25-45 years who had recovered from COVID-19. The chain couples TRBV28 to TRBJ1-2; the D gene is possibly TRBD1 (6 bases). The source material was PBMCs or T cells enriched from blood (not recorded which). The CDR3 coding sequence is TGTGCCAGCAGCGCGACAGGCTATGGCTACACCTTC. Residues: CASSATGYGYTF.